The rows below give T cell receptor beta chains drawn from one sample of a study of early T cells in non-severe SARS-CoV-2 infection. MiXCR, applied by TCRdb to the 5' RACE reads, yields one record per CDR3 protein. In the table there are around 80,000 distinct CDR3 sequences, 11% of which are singletons. The source was whole blood, collected at baseline. The receptors stem from an adult who was a healthcare worker with PCR-confirmed SARS-CoV-2 infection or an uninfected control (not recorded which). Both conserved end residues are part of each CDR3. D genes are given only for firm matches. Clone size appears in some rows only: once, few, many, or a class for an expanded clone.

v_gene: TRBV12-3/TRBV12-4; abundance: -; d_gene: -; j_gene: TRBJ2-3; CDR3nt: TGTGCCAGCAGTTTAAGGCCCCCCACCAACACGCAGTATTTT; CDR3aa: CASSLRPPTNTQYF
v_gene: TRBV6-4; abundance: -; d_gene: -; j_gene: TRBJ1-1; CDR3nt: TGTGCCAGCAGTTTGACCGCTGACACTGAAGCTTTCTTT; CDR3aa: CASSLTADTEAFF
v_gene: TRBV7-3; abundance: many; d_gene: TRBD2; j_gene: TRBJ2-1; CDR3nt: TGTGCCAGCAGCTTTAGCGGGGGCAACAATGAGCAGTTCTTC; CDR3aa: CASSFSGGNNEQFF
v_gene: TRBV9; abundance: many; d_gene: TRBD1; j_gene: TRBJ2-1; CDR3nt: TGTGCCAGCAGCGTAGTAGGGACAGGGAACAATGAGCAGTTCTTC; CDR3aa: CASSVVGTGNNEQFF
v_gene: TRBV6-4; abundance: many; d_gene: TRBD2; j_gene: TRBJ2-5; CDR3nt: TGTGCCAGCAGTGAGACTAGCGGGGGCGCACAAGAGACCCAGTACTTC; CDR3aa: CASSETSGGAQETQYF
v_gene: TRBV6-6; abundance: many; d_gene: TRBD1; j_gene: TRBJ1-1; CDR3nt: TGTGCCAGCAGCTGGGACAGGTTTATTGGTGAAGCTTTCTTT; CDR3aa: CASSWDRFIGEAFF
v_gene: TRBV29-1; abundance: few; d_gene: -; j_gene: TRBJ1-1; CDR3nt: TGCAGCGTTGAGCAGGGGAGCACTGAAGCTTTCTTT; CDR3aa: CSVEQGSTEAFF
v_gene: TRBV7-8; abundance: many; d_gene: TRBD1; j_gene: TRBJ1-5; CDR3nt: TGTGCCAGCAGCCGGACAGGGAGGAATCAGCCCCAGCATTTT; CDR3aa: CASSRTGRNQPQHF
v_gene: TRBV19; abundance: -; d_gene: TRBD1; j_gene: TRBJ1-2; CDR3nt: TGTGCCAGTAGTAGACAGGGTAATGGCTACACCTTC; CDR3aa: CASSRQGNGYTF
v_gene: TRBV6-2/TRBV6-3; abundance: -; d_gene: -; j_gene: TRBJ2-1; CDR3nt: TGTGCCAGCAGTTACGGGCATTTCTCCTACAATGAGCAGTTCTTC; CDR3aa: CASSYGHFSYNEQFF
v_gene: TRBV4-3; abundance: few; d_gene: -; j_gene: TRBJ1-2; CDR3nt: TGCGCCAGCAGCCAAGAGGAGCACGGAGCTAACTATGGCTACACCTTC; CDR3aa: CASSQEEHGANYGYTF
v_gene: TRBV20-1; abundance: many; d_gene: TRBD2; j_gene: TRBJ2-3; CDR3nt: TGCAGTGCTAGAGCTCCGACGGGGGGGCTTTCAGCAGATACGCAGTATTTT; CDR3aa: CSARAPTGGLSADTQYF
v_gene: TRBV12-5; abundance: many; d_gene: TRBD1; j_gene: TRBJ2-5; CDR3nt: TGTGCTAGTGGTTTGAGCTGGGACAGGGGGCGCGTCGGTTCGGAGACCCAGTACTTC; CDR3aa: CASGLSWDRGRVGSETQYF
v_gene: TRBV29-1; abundance: -; d_gene: TRBD1; j_gene: TRBJ2-5; CDR3nt: TGCAGCGTCGCGGGACAGGTGAACCAAGAGACCCAGTACTTC; CDR3aa: CSVAGQVNQETQYF
v_gene: TRBV6-2/TRBV6-3; abundance: -; d_gene: TRBD1; j_gene: TRBJ2-7; CDR3nt: TGTGCCAGCAGTCCACCCGGGACAGTCTACTACGAGCAGTACTTC; CDR3aa: CASSPPGTVYYEQYF
v_gene: TRBV20-1; abundance: many; d_gene: -; j_gene: TRBJ2-7; CDR3nt: TGCAGTGCTAGAAAAGGTTACGAGCAGTACTTC; CDR3aa: CSARKGYEQYF
v_gene: TRBV7-9; abundance: many; d_gene: -; j_gene: TRBJ2-1; CDR3nt: TGTGCCAGCAGCTTAGTTGCCCGGGAGCAGTTCTTC; CDR3aa: CASSLVAREQFF
v_gene: TRBV11-2; abundance: many; d_gene: -; j_gene: TRBJ1-6; CDR3nt: TGTGCCAGCAGCTTACGGCCCACGGAGGGACCCCTCCACTTT; CDR3aa: CASSLRPTEGPLHF
v_gene: TRBV7-2; abundance: few; d_gene: -; j_gene: TRBJ2-4; CDR3nt: TGTGCCAGCAGCCCTACCAGGGGAAACATTCAGTACTTC; CDR3aa: CASSPTRGNIQYF
v_gene: TRBV6-6; abundance: many; d_gene: -; j_gene: TRBJ2-1; CDR3nt: TGTGCCAGCAGTTCACCCAGGTTGGATGAGCAGTTCTTC; CDR3aa: CASSSPRLDEQFF
v_gene: TRBV27; abundance: few; d_gene: -; j_gene: TRBJ2-7; CDR3nt: TGTGCCAGCAGGGGAAATCGAAACGAGCAGTACTTC; CDR3aa: CASRGNRNEQYF
v_gene: TRBV29-1; abundance: few; d_gene: -; j_gene: TRBJ1-1; CDR3nt: TGCAGCGTTGTTGGGAACACTGAAGCTTTCTTT; CDR3aa: CSVVGNTEAFF
v_gene: TRBV6-5; abundance: many; d_gene: -; j_gene: TRBJ1-4; CDR3nt: TGTGCCAGCAGTTACTCTGGCCTTGGAAAAAAACTGTTTTTT; CDR3aa: CASSYSGLGKKLFF
v_gene: TRBV29-1; abundance: many; d_gene: TRBD2; j_gene: TRBJ2-3; CDR3nt: TGCAGCGTTGAAGACCCTACTAGCGGGGGGGCAGATACGCAGTATTTT; CDR3aa: CSVEDPTSGGADTQYF
v_gene: TRBV7-9; abundance: -; d_gene: -; j_gene: TRBJ2-3; CDR3nt: TGTGCCAGCAGCGAGGGGAATACGCAGTATTTT; CDR3aa: CASSEGNTQYF
v_gene: TRBV4-1; abundance: many; d_gene: -; j_gene: TRBJ2-7; CDR3nt: TGCGCCAGCAGCCAAGAGAAGGACTACGAGCAGTACTTC; CDR3aa: CASSQEKDYEQYF
v_gene: TRBV18; abundance: many; d_gene: -; j_gene: TRBJ2-7; CDR3nt: TGTGCCAGCTCACCACAAAACTACGAGCAGTACTTC; CDR3aa: CASSPQNYEQYF
v_gene: TRBV5-6; abundance: -; d_gene: -; j_gene: TRBJ2-2; CDR3nt: TGTGCCAGCAGCTTGCTTGGGCAGTCGAACACCGGGGAGCTGTTTTTT; CDR3aa: CASSLLGQSNTGELFF
v_gene: TRBV10-3; abundance: -; d_gene: -; j_gene: TRBJ2-1; CDR3nt: TGTGCCATCAAGGGGTCTCCCAATGAGCAGTTCTTC; CDR3aa: CAIKGSPNEQFF
v_gene: TRBV19; abundance: few; d_gene: -; j_gene: TRBJ1-2; CDR3nt: TGTGCCAGCAACACACTCCGGGACAACTATGGCTACACCTTC; CDR3aa: CASNTLRDNYGYTF
v_gene: TRBV2; abundance: -; d_gene: TRBD1; j_gene: TRBJ2-7; CDR3nt: TGTGCCAGCAGTCCTCCGGACAGGGTAACAAACGAGCAGTACTTC; CDR3aa: CASSPPDRVTNEQYF
v_gene: TRBV6-5; abundance: few; d_gene: -; j_gene: TRBJ2-1; CDR3nt: TGTGCCAGCAGCTCCCTACCTATGAGCTCCTACAATGAGCAGTTCTTC; CDR3aa: CASSSLPMSSYNEQFF
v_gene: TRBV5-1; abundance: many; d_gene: -; j_gene: TRBJ2-2; CDR3nt: TGCGCCAGCAGCTTGGCCGTGCTACGGACCCCCGGGGAGCTGTTTTTT; CDR3aa: CASSLAVLRTPGELFF
v_gene: TRBV7-3; abundance: few; d_gene: TRBD1; j_gene: TRBJ2-6; CDR3nt: TGTGCCAGCAGCTTAATTACAGGGGCTGGGGCCAACGTCCTGACTTTC; CDR3aa: CASSLITGAGANVLTF
v_gene: TRBV3-1; abundance: -; d_gene: -; j_gene: TRBJ1-2; CDR3nt: TGTGCCAGCAGCCCCGTAGGTACAGGAAACTATGGCTACACCTTC; CDR3aa: CASSPVGTGNYGYTF
v_gene: TRBV7-2; abundance: -; d_gene: -; j_gene: TRBJ2-6; CDR3nt: TGTGCCAGCAGCCCGGCGGCCAACGTCCTGACTTTC; CDR3aa: CASSPAANVLTF
v_gene: TRBV11-2; abundance: many; d_gene: TRBD2; j_gene: TRBJ2-3; CDR3nt: TGTGCCAGCAGTCTGGGGACTACCTATAGCACAGATACGCAGTATTTT; CDR3aa: CASSLGTTYSTDTQYF
v_gene: TRBV27; abundance: many; d_gene: -; j_gene: TRBJ1-1; CDR3nt: TGTGCCAGCATAAACTGGGGGTTACCGAACACTGAAGCTTTCTTT; CDR3aa: CASINWGLPNTEAFF